Presented here are 3 T cell receptor beta chains from one specimen sequenced in a study of T cell responses to AZD1222 COVID-19 vaccine. TCRdb keeps only in-frame clones here, not all; method: immunoSEQ multiplex PCR. The sample carries about 93,000 clones, about 87% recorded once. This specimen consisted of peripheral blood, obtained on day 0 of AZD1222 vaccination. The receptors derive from an adult in good health.

The CDR3 loop reads CASNSGGMNGYTF. The DNA of the CDR3 is TGTGCCAGCAATTCAGGGGGTATGAATGGCTACACCTTC. The genes are TRBV12-3 or TRBV12-4 and TRBJ1-2; 7 nucleotides agree with TRBD1. The CDR3 extends over 13 amino acids. Losses at the gene ends were 7 bases for V and 6 bases for J; bases not matched to a gene: 8.

The chain combines TRBV20-1 with TRBJ2-1; TRBD2 agrees at 13 bases. Germline assignment: CDR1 DFQATT and CDR2 SNEGSKA (reference sequence). The CDR3 has 17 amino acids. V lost 3 bases and J lost 8; bases outside the gene matches: 13. The CDR3 nucleotides read TGCAGTGCTAGTCCAGCACCGGGACTAGCGGGAAGGGATGAGCAGTTCTTC. This translates into CSASPAPGLAGRDEQFF.

J is TRBJ2-3 and V is TRBV7-3, with 7 positions matching TRBD1. The germline V gene encodes CDR1 SGHTA and CDR2 FQGTGA. The CDR3 length is 17 residues. Losses at the gene ends were 0 bases for V and 2 bases for J; bases not matched to a gene: 8. CDR3 sequence: CASSLTATGTYTDTQYF. CDR3 DNA sequence: TGTGCCAGCAGCTTAACGGCGACAGGGACCTACACAGATACGCAGTATTTT.